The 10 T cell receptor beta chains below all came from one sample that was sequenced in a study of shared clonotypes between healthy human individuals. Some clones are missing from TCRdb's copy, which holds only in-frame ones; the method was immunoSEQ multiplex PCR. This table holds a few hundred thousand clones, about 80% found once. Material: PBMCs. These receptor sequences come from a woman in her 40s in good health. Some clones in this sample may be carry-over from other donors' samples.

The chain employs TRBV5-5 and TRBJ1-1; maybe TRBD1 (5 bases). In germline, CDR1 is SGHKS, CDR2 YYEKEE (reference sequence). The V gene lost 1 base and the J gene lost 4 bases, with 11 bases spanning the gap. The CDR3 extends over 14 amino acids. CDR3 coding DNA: TGTGCCAGCAGCTTGACGGTGAGGGGCACTGAAGCTTTCTTT. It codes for CASSLTVRGTEAFF.

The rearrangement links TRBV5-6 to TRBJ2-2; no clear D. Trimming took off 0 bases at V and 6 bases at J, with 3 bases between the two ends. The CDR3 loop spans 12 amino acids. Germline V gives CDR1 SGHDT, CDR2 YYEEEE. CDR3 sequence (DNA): TGTGCCAGCAGCTTGGAAGCCGGGGAGCTGTTTTTT. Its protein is CASSLEAGELFF.

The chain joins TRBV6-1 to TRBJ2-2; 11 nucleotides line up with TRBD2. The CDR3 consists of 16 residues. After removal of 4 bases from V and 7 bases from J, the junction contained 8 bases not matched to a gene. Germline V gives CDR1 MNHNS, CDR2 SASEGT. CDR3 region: CASSARLAGTVGELFF. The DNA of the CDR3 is TGTGCCAGCAGTGCCCGACTAGCGGGGACGGTCGGGGAGCTGTTTTTT.

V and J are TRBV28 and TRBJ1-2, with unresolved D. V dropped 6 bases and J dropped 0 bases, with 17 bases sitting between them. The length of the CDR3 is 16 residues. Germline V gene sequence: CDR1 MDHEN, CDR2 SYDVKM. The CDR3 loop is CASSPAGQDANYGYTF. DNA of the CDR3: TGTGCCAGCAGCCCCGCCGGGCAGGACGCTAACTATGGCTACACCTTC.

The DNA of the CDR3 is TGTGCCAGCAGTGAAGGGTATGAGAATCAGCCCCAGCATTTT. Its protein product is CASSEGYENQPQHF. The chain employs TRBV2 and TRBJ1-5; D gene uncertain. The CDR3 totals 14 residues. V lost 1 base and J 4 bases, leaving 8 bases between the germline ends. Germline lookup yields CDR1 SNHLY and CDR2 FYNNEI.

CDR3: CASSQESGLEQFF. In DNA form, the CDR3 reads TGTGCCAGCAGCCAAGAGTCCGGACTTGAGCAGTTCTTC. V is TRBV4-2 and J is TRBJ2-7, with a tentative D call TRBD2 (5 bases). The J call may not be correct, given that the DNA end is closer to TRBJ2-1. The CDR3 extends over 13 amino acids. CDR1 LGHNA and CDR2 YNFKEQ come from the germline V gene.

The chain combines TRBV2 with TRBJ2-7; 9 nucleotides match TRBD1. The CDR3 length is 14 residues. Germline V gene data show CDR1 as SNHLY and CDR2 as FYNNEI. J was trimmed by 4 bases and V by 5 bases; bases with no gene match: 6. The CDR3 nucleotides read TGTGCCAGCAGTCCGGGACAGGGTATTTACGAGCAGTACTTC. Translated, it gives CASSPGQGIYEQYF. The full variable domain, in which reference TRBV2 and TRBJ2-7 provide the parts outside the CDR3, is EPEVTQTPSHQVTQMGQEVILRCVPISNHLYFYWYRQILGQKVEFLVSFYNNEISEKSEIFDDQFSVERPDGSNFTLKIRSTKLEDSAMYFCASSPGQGIYEQYFGPGTRLTVT.

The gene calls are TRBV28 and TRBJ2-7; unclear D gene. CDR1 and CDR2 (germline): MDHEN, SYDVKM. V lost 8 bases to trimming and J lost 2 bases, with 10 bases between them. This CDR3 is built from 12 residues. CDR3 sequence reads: CASGVYAYEQYF. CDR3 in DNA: TGTGCCAGCGGAGTTTATGCCTACGAGCAGTACTTC. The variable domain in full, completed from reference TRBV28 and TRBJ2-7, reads DVKVTQSSRYLVKRTGEKVFLECVQDMDHENMFWYRQDPGLGLRLIYFSYDVKMKEKGDIPEGYSVSREKKERFSLILESASTNQTSMYLCASGVYAYEQYFGPGTRLTVT.

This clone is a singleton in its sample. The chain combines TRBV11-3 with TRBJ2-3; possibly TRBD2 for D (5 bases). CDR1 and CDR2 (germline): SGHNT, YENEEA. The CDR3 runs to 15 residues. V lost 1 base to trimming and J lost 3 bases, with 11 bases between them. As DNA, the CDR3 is TGTGCCAGCAGCTTAGGGTCCGGGGAGACAGATACGCAGTATTTT. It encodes CASSLGSGETDTQYF.

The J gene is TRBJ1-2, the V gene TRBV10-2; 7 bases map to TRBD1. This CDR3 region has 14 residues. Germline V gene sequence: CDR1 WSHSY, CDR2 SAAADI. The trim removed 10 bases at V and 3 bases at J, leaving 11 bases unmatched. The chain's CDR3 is CATKSRGVDYGYTF. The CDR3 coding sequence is TGCGCCACCAAGAGCAGGGGGGTCGACTATGGCTACACCTTC.